This T cell receptor (beta chain) was observed in a study of regulatory T cells in long-lasting Graves disease. Time point noted: persistent/refractory GD, antithyroid drugs over 5 years with positive TRAb. TCR sequences were obtained from RNA taken from PBMCs. Diagnoses of Graves' disease were made by American Thyroid Association guidelines. In building TCR beta libraries, iRepertoire HTBI primers were used together with Arm-PCR of CDR3 regions. TCRdb passed the multiplex PCR reads through MiXCR, listing each CDR3 protein once. The sample carries some 470,000 distinct CDR3 sequences, about 22% recorded once. This clonotype was observed at least ten times. The target antigen is unknown. Study observations and caveats: Patients with persistent disease shared over 2,500 public clonotypes, outpacing the approximately 920 shared by new patients.

Material: peripheral blood mononuclear cells (PBMCs), obtained when the disease was refractory, from a patient treated with antithyroid drugs. The clonotype comes from a female donor with Graves disease.

In DNA form, the CDR3 reads TGTGCCAGCAGTTGGACAGGGAACACCGGGGAGCTGTTTTTT. It encodes CASSWTGNTGELFF. The chain couples TRBV6-2 or TRBV6-3 to TRBJ2-2, with 7 bases fitting TRBD1. Unmatched junction bases numbered 0, after V lost 4 bases and J lost 1 base. Per germline, CDR1 MNHEY and CDR2 SVGEGT. This CDR3 region has 14 residues.